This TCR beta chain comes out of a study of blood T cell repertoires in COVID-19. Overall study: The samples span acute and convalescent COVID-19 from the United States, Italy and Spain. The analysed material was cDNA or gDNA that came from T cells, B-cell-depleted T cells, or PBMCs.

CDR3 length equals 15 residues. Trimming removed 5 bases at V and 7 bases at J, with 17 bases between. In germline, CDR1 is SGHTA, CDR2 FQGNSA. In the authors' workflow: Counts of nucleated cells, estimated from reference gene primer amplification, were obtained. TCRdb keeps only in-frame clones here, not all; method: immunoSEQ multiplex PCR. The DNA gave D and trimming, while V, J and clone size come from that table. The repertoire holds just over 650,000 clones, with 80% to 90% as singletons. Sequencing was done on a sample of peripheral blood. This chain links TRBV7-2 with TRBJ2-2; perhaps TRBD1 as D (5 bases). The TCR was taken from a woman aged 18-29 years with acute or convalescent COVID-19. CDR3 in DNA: TGTGCCAGCAGCACATTAGGGGCGCGTATCGGGGAGCTGTTTTTT. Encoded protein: CASSTLGARIGELFF.